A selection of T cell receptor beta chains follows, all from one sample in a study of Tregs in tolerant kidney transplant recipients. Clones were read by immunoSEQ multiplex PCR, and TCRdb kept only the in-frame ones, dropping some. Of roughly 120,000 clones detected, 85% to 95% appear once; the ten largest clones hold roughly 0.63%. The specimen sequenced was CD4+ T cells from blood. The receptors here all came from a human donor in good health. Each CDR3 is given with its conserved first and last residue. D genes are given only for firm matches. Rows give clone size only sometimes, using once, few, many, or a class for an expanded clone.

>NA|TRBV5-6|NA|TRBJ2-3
TGTGCCAGCAGCTTGGATCGCCGCGGCCGGAGCCTACATACGCAGTATTTT
CASSLDRRGRSLHTQYF
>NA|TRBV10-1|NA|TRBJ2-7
TGCGCCAGCAGTGAAGGGCAGGGCTACGAGCAGTACTTC
CASSEGQGYEQYF
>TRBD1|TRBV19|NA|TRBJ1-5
TGTGCCAGTAGAAAGGGACAGGGCCTCAATCAGCCCCAGCATTTT
CASRKGQGLNQPQHF
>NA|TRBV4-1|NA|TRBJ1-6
TGCGCCAGCAGCCTCGTGGGTCCGAGGGGCGCGTTGTATTCACCCCTCCACTTT
CASSLVGPRGALYSPLHF
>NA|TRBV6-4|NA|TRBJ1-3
TGTGCCAGCAGTGACTCGGAAGAGAAACACCGCTTTTTAGAATCGGTGAACACCATATATTTT
CASSDSEEKHRFLESVNTIYF
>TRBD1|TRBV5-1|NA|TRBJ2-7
TGCGCCAGCAGCACAGGGACAGGGGGCATTTACGAGCAGTACTTC
CASSTGTGGIYEQYF
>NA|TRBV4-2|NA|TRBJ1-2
TGTGCCAGCAGCCAAGGAGGGTGGGGGAGAGACTATGGCTACACCTTC
CASSQGGWGRDYGYTF
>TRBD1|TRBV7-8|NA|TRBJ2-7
TGTGCCAGCAGCGCGACTTCTGACAGGGGGTTTCACTACGAGCAGTACTTC
CASSATSDRGFHYEQYF
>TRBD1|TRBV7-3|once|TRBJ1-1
TGTGCCAGAGCACTCCGGGACAGGCCGAGCGGCACTGAAGCTTTCTTT
CARALRDRPSGTEAFF
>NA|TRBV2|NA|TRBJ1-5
TGTGCCAGCACCCCGAACAGGTTAAATCAGCCCCAGCATTTT
CASTPNRLNQPQHF
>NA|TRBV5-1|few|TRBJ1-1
TGCGCCAGCAGCTCAAGGAGGGGCACCAGGAACACTGAAGCTTTCTTT
CASSSRRGTRNTEAFF
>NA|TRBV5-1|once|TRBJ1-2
TGCGCCAGCAGCTCCGCTACCGGCTATGGCTACACCTTC
CASSSATGYGYTF
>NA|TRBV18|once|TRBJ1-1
TGTGCCAGCTCACCACAGACCATGAACACTGAAGCTTTCTTT
CASSPQTMNTEAFF
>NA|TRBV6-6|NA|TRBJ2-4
TGTGCCAGCAGATTCTCTGACATTCAGTACTTC
CASRFSDIQYF
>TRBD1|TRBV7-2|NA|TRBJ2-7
TGTGCCAGCAGCTACACCGGGACAGTGAACTCCTACGAGCAGTACTTC
CASSYTGTVNSYEQYF
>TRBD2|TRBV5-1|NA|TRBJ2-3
TGCGCCAGCAGCCCCGGAGGACTAGCGGGAGGTACAGGGGATACGCAGTATTTT
CASSPGGLAGGTGDTQYF
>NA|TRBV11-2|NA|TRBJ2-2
TGTGCCAGCAGCTTAGATCGTTGGAGCGGGGAGCTGTTTTTT
CASSLDRWSGELFF
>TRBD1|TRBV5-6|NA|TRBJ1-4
TGTGCCAGCGAGGGACAGGGTCGTCGAGGACTGTTTTTT
CASEGQGRRGLFF
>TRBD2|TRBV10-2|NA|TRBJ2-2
TGCGCCAGCAGTGAGGTCGGCGGGGGAACCGGGGAGCTGTTTTTT
CASSEVGGGTGELFF
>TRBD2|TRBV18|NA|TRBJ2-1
TGTGCCAGCTCACCTCCCACGGGGGGAAACAATGAGCAGTTCTTC
CASSPPTGGNNEQFF
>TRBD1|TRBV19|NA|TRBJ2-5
TGTGCCAGTAGTACGCCCTGGACAGGGCAAGAGACCCAGTACTTC
CASSTPWTGQETQYF
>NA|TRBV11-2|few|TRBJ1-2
TGTGCCAGCAGCTTAACACCGAGAACTGCTAACTATGGCTACACCTTC
CASSLTPRTANYGYTF